What follows are 18 T cell receptor beta chains derived from one specimen sequenced in a study of regulatory dendritic cells for organ transplantation (TCRdb year 2017). Preparation of the library involved the immunoSEQ multiplex PCR assay. TCRdb retrieved this table from immuneACCESS and kept in-frame rearrangements only. Not all clones are present; in checked studies, unresolved V genes account for under half, and no reason is known for the remainder. The sample table holds under 45,000 clones, of which approximately 88% were seen once. About 0.062% of the sample goes to the ten largest clones. What was sequenced was naive CD4+ T cells from blood. In light of the paper, this sample's cell subset or site label describes: CD45RA+ naive T cells. These receptors came from a human donor in good health.

This clone was found once. V gene TRBV7-2 combines with J gene TRBJ2-3, with 11 bases identical to TRBD2. CDR3 length: 17 amino acids. Germline assignment: CDR1 SGHTA and CDR2 FQGNSA. The V and J ends lost 3 bases and 7 bases, in that order; junction bases with no gene match: 12. CDR3 bases: TGTGCCAGCAGCTTCGTGCTAGCGGGGGGCTCCGCGAATACGCAGTATTTT. This gives the protein CASSFVLAGGSANTQYF.

The rearrangement joins TRBV7-2 to TRBJ2-7; 10 bases align to TRBD2. Germline V lookup: CDR1 SGHTA, CDR2 FQGNSA. Trimming cost V 0 bases and J 4 bases; bases outside gene matches: 0. The CDR3 sequence is 14 residues long. As DNA, the CDR3 is TGTGCCAGCAGCTTAGCTAGCGGGAGGTACGAGCAGTACTTC. This translates into CASSLASGRYEQYF.

The genes are TRBV7-9 and TRBJ1-1; the D is unclear. CDR3 size: 17 residues. V lost 4 bases and J lost 6, with 24 bases in between. The germline V gene has CDR1 SEHNR and CDR2 FQNEAQ (reference sequence). The CDR3 nucleotides read TGTGCCAGCAGCTCGATAACCCCGGGTACAGAAGTTCCTGAAGCTTTCTTT. It codes for CASSSITPGTEVPEAFF.

The chain has TRBV5-8 and TRBJ2-7, with 9 bases matching TRBD1. Germline loops: CDR1 SGHTS, CDR2 YDEGEE. With V trimmed by 4 bases and J by 7 bases, 18 bases remained unmatched. The CDR3 contains 17 residues. The CDR3 sequence: CASSPNTVRDRVREQYF. CDR3 bases: TGTGCCAGCAGCCCGAATACAGTCCGGGACAGGGTTCGTGAGCAGTACTTC.

CDR3 protein: CASSGRGLSGNTIYF. The DNA of the CDR3 is TGTGCCAGCAGTGGCAGGGGCTTATCTGGAAACACCATATATTTT. The rearrangement links TRBV27 to TRBJ1-3, with a possible D match to TRBD1 (6 bases). CDR3 length: 15 residues. V was shortened by 5 bases and J by 1 base, with 12 bases between the two germline ends. CDR1 is MNHEY, CDR2 SMNVEV, per germline (reference sequence).

The genes are TRBV5-5 and TRBJ2-2; D possibly corresponds to TRBD2 (6 bases). The CDR3 contains 15 residues. Germline V gene lookup returns CDR1 SGHKS and CDR2 YYEKEE (reference sequence). V shed 3 bases and J shed 4 bases, with 13 bases lying between them. The CDR3: CASSWRVAATGELFF. The CDR3, as DNA: TGTGCCAGCAGCTGGAGGGTCGCGGCCACCGGGGAGCTGTTTTTT.

The genes are TRBV9 and TRBJ2-7, with a tentative D call TRBD2 (6 bases). Trimming cost V 0 bases and J 3 bases, with 7 bases left between them. In germline, CDR1 is SGDLS, CDR2 YYNGEE. This CDR3 has 13 residues. The CDR3 DNA reads as TGTGCCAGCAGCGTAGGACTAGACTACGAGCAGTACTTC. This codes for CASSVGLDYEQYF. The variable domain in full, completed from reference TRBV9 and TRBJ2-7, reads DSGVTQTPKHLITATGQRVTLRCSPRSGDLSVYWYQQSLDQGLQFLIQYYNGEERAKGNILERFSAQQFPDLHSELNLSSLELGDSALYFCASSVGLDYEQYFGPGTRLTVT.

V gene TRBV5-4 combines with J gene TRBJ2-5; weak D call: TRBD1 (5 bases). Matching the DNA end better, TRBJ2-7 makes the J call doubtful. The CDR3 extends over 15 amino acids. Germline CDR1 and CDR2: SGHNT and YYREEE (reference sequence). CDR3 amino acids: CASSLDKGRPYEQYF. CDR3 DNA sequence: TGTGCCAGCAGCTTGGATAAGGGGCGGCCCTACGAGCAGTACTTC.

This clone came up a few times. The J gene is TRBJ1-2, the V gene TRBV19, with unresolved D. Trimming pared 5 bases from V and 6 bases from J, leaving 25 bases between. CDR3 length: 17 amino acids. Germline CDR1 and CDR2: LNHDA and SQIVND (reference sequence). The CDR3 DNA sequence: TGTGCCAGTAGTCCGCCGATTAGCCCACTCCGGGGTCATGGCTACACCTTC. Translation gives CASSPPISPLRGHGYTF.

This chain connects TRBV10-3 to TRBJ2-7; D might be TRBD1 (5 bases). Per germline, CDR1 ENHRY and CDR2 SYGVKD. V dropped 11 bases and J dropped 2 bases, with 16 bases sitting between them. The CDR3 contains 13 residues. The CDR3 region has the DNA TGTGCCGCATCAGAAACAGGTGCCTACGAGCAGTACTTC. Translation gives CAASETGAYEQYF.

The V gene is TRBV20-1, the J gene TRBJ1-2; D uncertain. Looked up from germline, CDR1 is DFQATT and CDR2 is SNEGSKA (reference sequence). The CDR3 sequence is 11 residues long. Trimming took 3 bases from V and 8 from J, leaving 10 bases between them. Here the CDR3 reads CSASKGGGYTF. CDR3 DNA: TGCAGTGCTAGCAAAGGAGGAGGCTACACCTTC.

This clone showed up just once. V gene TRBV7-2 combines with J gene TRBJ1-1; 9 positions agree with TRBD1. CDR1 is SGHTA and CDR2 is FQGNSA in the germline V gene. The ends lost 1 base at V and 5 bases at J; junction bases unmatched: 11. The CDR3 runs 17 residues. CDR3 nucleotides: TGTGCCAGCAGCTTAGGGAACGACAGGGGGAGAATTACTGAAGCTTTCTTT. Protein: CASSLGNDRGRITEAFF.

The chain is built from TRBV18 and TRBJ2-1, with D perhaps TRBD2 (6 bases). Germline CDR1 reads KGHSH; CDR2 reads LQKENI. V dropped 4 bases and J dropped 4 bases, with 14 bases sitting between them. The length of the CDR3 is 15 residues. In nucleotides, the CDR3 is TGTGCCAGCTCACAGAGCGGGTTTAGGTACAATGAGCAGTTCTTC. It encodes CASSQSGFRYNEQFF.

This chain joins TRBV7-2 and TRBJ1-1; 7 nucleotides agree with TRBD1. The J segment lost 11 bases and the V segment lost 5 bases, leaving 20 bases of the junction unmatched. The V gene's germline CDR1 is SGHTA and CDR2 FQGNSA. This CDR3 is 16 amino acids long. CDR3 nucleotide sequence: TGTGCCAGCAGCCCCATACCCGTTAGGGGGCGCGGGCTGGCTTTCTTT. Encoded protein: CASSPIPVRGRGLAFF.

This rearrangement joins TRBV2 to TRBJ2-7; maybe TRBD2 (5 bases). The CDR3 is 16 amino acids. Per germline, CDR1 SNHLY and CDR2 FYNNEI. The ends were cut back, 2 bases at V and 3 bases at J, with 17 bases in the middle. CDR3: CASSEKPWERNYEQYF. In DNA form, the CDR3 reads TGTGCCAGCAGTGAAAAACCTTGGGAGCGCAACTACGAGCAGTACTTC.

This clone was counted between two and nine times. The gene calls are TRBV6-1 and TRBJ1-1, with D hard to call. CDR1 MNHNS and CDR2 SASEGT come from the germline V gene. Trimming took 4 bases from V and 1 from J, leaving 13 bases between them. The CDR3 is made up of 15 amino acids. DNA of the CDR3: TGTGCCAGCAGTGCCTCGGGTAAGGGGAACACTGAAGCTTTCTTT. Translating it yields CASSASGKGNTEAFF.

The chain employs TRBV25-1 and TRBJ1-2; 7 positions agree with TRBD1. With V trimmed by 4 bases and J by 5 bases, 1 base remained unmatched. Germline V gene sequence: CDR1 MGHDK, CDR2 SYGVNS. The CDR3 covers 12 residues. The CDR3 sequence is CASSVQGYGYTF. The CDR3 nucleotides read TGTGCCAGCAGTGTACAGGGGTATGGCTACACCTTC.

V gene TRBV6-6 combines with J gene TRBJ2-5, with D uncertain. CDR1 is MNHNY and CDR2 is SVGAGI in the germline V gene (reference sequence). The CDR3 is 14 amino acids. V was pared by 5 bases and J by 3 bases, with 13 bases between. CDR3 nucleotides: TGTGCCAGCAGTACGACCGGACCTGAAGAGACCCAGTACTTC. Amino acid sequence: CASSTTGPEETQYF.